Sequencing of this T cell receptor (beta chain) was carried out in a study of shared clonotypes between healthy human individuals. About this clone itself: Within the sample, other DNA sequences also encode this same CDR3.

Data came from immunoSEQ multiplex PCR; TCRdb stores just in-frame clones and leaves some out. The profile shows under 2,500,000 clones, approximately 96% of them singletons. This CDR3 comprises 13 residues. V lost 3 bases, J lost 0 bases, and 3 bases lay in between. Germline lookup yields CDR1 KGHSH and CDR2 LQKENI. The genes are TRBV18 and TRBJ1-3, with D unclear. The sample comprised naive CD4+ T cells sorted from blood. Subset denoted: CD45RA+ positively selected. The TCR sequence derives from a man aged 18 to 35 in good health. CDR3 in amino acids: CASSPDSGNTIYF. The CDR3, as DNA: TGTGCCAGCTCACCCGACTCTGGAAACACCATATATTTT.